The 17 T cell receptor beta chains listed next were all sequenced from one sample in a study of control samples from healthy donors and cancer patients. The repertoire was sequenced with immunoSEQ multiplex PCR; TCRdb's copy has only in-frame clones and lacks some. The data hold 140,000 to 150,000 clones, with approximately 91% observed a single time. Input material: blood. The receptors come from a man aged 25 to 45 in good health.

The rearrangement joins TRBV28 to TRBJ2-7, with 8 positions matching TRBD1. Germline V CDR1 and CDR2: MDHEN, SYDVKM. The CDR3 is 13 amino acids. V gave up 9 bases and J gave up 0 bases; unmatched junction bases: 4. CDR3 protein: CASGQGSSYEQYF. In nucleotides, the CDR3 is TGTGCCAGTGGACAGGGAAGCTCCTACGAGCAGTACTTC.

The chain couples TRBV9 to TRBJ1-2, with 7 bases matching TRBD1. V lost 4 bases and J lost 5; bases outside the gene matches: 8. Germline assignment: CDR1 SGDLS and CDR2 YYNGEE. The CDR3 is 14 residues long. The CDR3 DNA reads TGTGCCAGCAGCTACCACAGGGGTCTTTATGGCTACACCTTC. It codes for CASSYHRGLYGYTF.

V and J are TRBV4-1 and TRBJ2-3; possibly TRBD1 for D (5 bases). Trimming stripped 0 bases from V and 0 bases from J, with 7 bases between. Germline CDR1 reads MGHRA; CDR2 reads YSYEKL. The CDR3 length is 15 residues. CDR3 bases: TGCGCCAGCAGCCAAGATGGGGCTAGCACAGATACGCAGTATTTT. Protein sequence: CASSQDGASTDTQYF.

The genes are TRBV6-6 and TRBJ1-2; 10 bases line up with TRBD1. Germline V gene sequence: CDR1 MNHNY, CDR2 SVGAGI (reference sequence). The CDR3 has 16 residues. V lost 6 bases to trimming and J lost 4 bases; unmatched junction nucleotides: 11. CDR3: CASRPPGQGRVYGYTF. CDR3 nucleotides: TGTGCCAGCAGGCCTCCGGGACAGGGGAGGGTCTATGGCTACACCTTC.

The V and J genes are TRBV10-2 and TRBJ2-7, with 11 bases lining up with TRBD2. This CDR3 region has 15 residues. With V trimmed by 3 bases and J by 7 bases, 8 bases remained unmatched. Germline CDR1 and CDR2: WSHSY and SAAADI. CDR3 sequence (DNA): TGCGCCAGCAGTGACATAGCGGGGGGGCTGAAAGAGCAGTACTTC. Protein: CASSDIAGGLKEQYF.

The V and J genes are TRBV6-5 and TRBJ2-7, with 9 bases that match TRBD2. Germline lookup yields CDR1 MNHEY and CDR2 SVGAGI. Trimming cost V 0 bases and J 5 bases; bases outside gene matches: 5. The CDR3 covers 15 residues. The CDR3 bases are TGTGCCAGCAGTTACTCAGGCGGGGGGGCCGACGAGCAGTACTTC. As protein: CASSYSGGGADEQYF.

CDR3 sequence: CASSWSVSTEAFF. CDR3 bases: TGTGCCAGCAGTTGGTCAGTTTCTACTGAAGCTTTCTTT. The chain carries TRBV27 and TRBJ1-1, with D unclear. The CDR3 has 13 residues. From germline, CDR1 is MNHEY and CDR2 SMNVEV (reference sequence). The germline V and J ends were trimmed by 4 bases and 5 bases, with 11 bases remaining between them.

V is TRBV7-8 and J is TRBJ2-2; weak D call: TRBD1 (6 bases). This CDR3 region has 18 residues. Germline V gene lookup returns CDR1 SGHVS and CDR2 FQNEAQ. The V and J ends lost 5 bases and 4 bases respectively, with 23 bases between them. CDR3 DNA: TGTGCCAGCAGCGCCTCGCGAGGGGTGGGACACAGCACCGGGGAGCTGTTTTTT. Its translation: CASSASRGVGHSTGELFF.

The chain recombines TRBV30 with TRBJ2-1; 7 nucleotides agree with TRBD1. The CDR3 is 18 residues long. Germline lookup yields CDR1 GTSNPN and CDR2 SVGIG (reference sequence). With 3 bases clipped from V and 7 bases from J, the junction kept 21 bases outside the gene matches. This CDR3 is CAWSRSNKRTGAQNEQFF. CDR3 nucleotide sequence: TGTGCCTGGAGCCGATCGAACAAGAGAACAGGGGCGCAGAATGAGCAGTTCTTC.

The CDR3 DNA reads as TGTGCCAGAAGCCCCGACAGGGGCACAGATACGCAGTATTTT. This sequence encodes CARSPDRGTDTQYF. The J gene is TRBJ2-3, the V gene TRBV5-3; 7 nucleotides agree with TRBD1. TRBV5-3 is treated as an ORF (open reading frame) with a function not yet certain. This CDR3 has 14 amino acids. V shed 4 bases and J 1 base; nucleotides not matched to a gene: 3.

In regard to this clone: This CDR3 is also generated by other DNA sequences in the sample. V usage is TRBV6-1 and J usage is TRBJ1-1; TRBD1 is a possible D gene (5 bases). The CDR3 length is 14 residues. Looked up from germline, CDR1 is MNHNS and CDR2 is SASEGT. V was pared by 1 base and J by 0 bases, with 6 bases between. CDR3 in DNA: TGTGCCAGCAGTGAAGGACAGTTGAACACTGAAGCTTTCTTT. Amino acid sequence: CASSEGQLNTEAFF.

The V call is TRBV24-1, the J call TRBJ2-5; 7 bases line up with TRBD1. V dropped 2 bases and J dropped 2; count of bases not matched to a gene: 7. The CDR3 extends over 16 amino acids. Germline V gene data show CDR1 as KGHDR and CDR2 as SFDVKD. CDR3: CATSDSGTAVQETQYF. The CDR3 nucleotides read TGTGCCACCAGTGATTCCGGGACAGCAGTTCAAGAGACCCAGTACTTC.

The chain uses TRBV30 and TRBJ2-1, with TRBD2 matching over 7 bases. V lost 5 bases and J lost 2; bases outside the gene matches: 12. The CDR3 runs 16 residues. Germline V CDR1 and CDR2: GTSNPN, SVGIG (reference sequence). CDR3 in DNA: TGTGCCTGGGGTGACTCTGGGCGGGGGACCTACAATGAGCAGTTCTTC. Its translation: CAWGDSGRGTYNEQFF. The full variable domain, in which reference TRBV30 and TRBJ2-1 provide the parts outside the CDR3, is SQTIHQWPATLVQPVGSPLSLECTVEGTSNPNLYWYRQAAGRGLQLLFYSVGIGQISSEVPQNLSASRPQDRQFILSSKKLLLSDSGFYLCAWGDSGRGTYNEQFFGPGTRLTVL.

The chain recombines TRBV12-3 or TRBV12-4 with TRBJ2-5, with D unclear. The germline V and J ends were trimmed by 3 bases and 7 bases, with 12 bases remaining between them. CDR3 length: 13 residues. In DNA form, the CDR3 reads TGTGCCAGCAGTTTTCGCTCAGCAGGGACCCAGTACTTC. Amino acid sequence: CASSFRSAGTQYF.

The chain recombines TRBV28 with TRBJ2-3; tentatively, D is TRBD2 (6 bases). Germline assignment: CDR1 MDHEN and CDR2 SYDVKM. The CDR3 runs to 14 residues. V lost 6 bases to trimming and J lost 2 bases, with 12 bases between them. The CDR3 sequence: CASSPGTLTDTQYF. The CDR3 DNA follows: TGTGCCAGCAGCCCCGGGACTCTCACAGATACGCAGTATTTT.

CDR3 sequence reads: CAYRQPILYEQYF. The CDR3 DNA follows: TGTGCCTATCGACAGCCCATACTCTACGAGCAGTACTTC. The chain couples TRBV30 to TRBJ2-7; maybe TRBD1 (5 bases). Trimming pared 7 bases from V and 3 bases from J, leaving 16 bases between. The length of the CDR3 is 13 residues. Germline V gene sequence: CDR1 GTSNPN, CDR2 SVGIG (reference sequence). Based on the CDR3 plus reference TRBV30 and TRBJ2-7, the full variable domain is SQTIHQWPATLVQPVGSPLSLECTVEGTSNPNLYWYRQAAGRGLQLLFYSVGIGQISSEVPQNLSASRPQDRQFILSSKKLLLSDSGFYLCAYRQPILYEQYFGPGTRLTVT.

This chain joins TRBV27 and TRBJ1-1; D might be TRBD1 (5 bases). The CDR3 contains 14 residues. V shed 8 bases and J shed 0 bases, with 13 bases lying between them. Germline CDR1 and CDR2: MNHEY and SMNVEV (reference sequence). The CDR3 spells CASGSGLMNTEAFF. CDR3 DNA: TGTGCCAGCGGATCAGGGTTAATGAACACTGAAGCTTTCTTT.